A selection of T cell receptor beta chains follows, all from one sample in a study of shared clonotypes between healthy human individuals. Measured with immunoSEQ multiplex PCR; TCRdb has only the in-frame clones, and not every one. The table lists about 2.3 million clones, about 92% of them singletons. The material sequenced was naive CD4+ T cells from PBMCs. These TCRs come from a man aged 18 to 30 in good health. Some clones in this sample may be carry-over from other donors' samples. The CDR3 runs from the conserved cysteine through the conserved F or W. The order of the fields is D gene, J gene, clone size, V gene, CDR3 DNA, CDR3 protein. D genes are given only for firm matches. The size entry is marked missing in some rows and otherwise reads once, few, many or a size class.

D gene: -; J gene: TRBJ2-7; clone size: -; V gene: TRBV11-2; CDR3 DNA: TGTGCCAGCAGCTTAGTACCCCGTGCCGAGCAGTACTTC; CDR3 protein: CASSLVPRAEQYF
D gene: -; J gene: TRBJ2-7; clone size: -; V gene: TRBV7-2; CDR3 DNA: TGTGCCAGCAGCTTAGTTGGGCTCGTTGCGGGAAGCTCCTACGAGCAGTACTTC; CDR3 protein: CASSLVGLVAGSSYEQYF
D gene: -; J gene: TRBJ1-1; clone size: -; V gene: TRBV10-1; CDR3 DNA: TGCGCCAGCAGTGCGGGACCCACAGTGGGGACTGAAGCTTTCTTT; CDR3 protein: CASSAGPTVGTEAFF
D gene: -; J gene: TRBJ2-4; clone size: -; V gene: TRBV10-3; CDR3 DNA: TGTGCCATCAGTGAGGCCTCTCGAGAGGGCATTCAGTACTTC; CDR3 protein: CAISEASREGIQYF
D gene: TRBD1; J gene: TRBJ2-7; clone size: -; V gene: TRBV7-6; CDR3 DNA: TGTGCCAGCAGCGTCGACAGGGACGAGCAGTACTTC; CDR3 protein: CASSVDRDEQYF
D gene: -; J gene: TRBJ2-7; clone size: -; V gene: TRBV18; CDR3 DNA: TGTGCCAGCTCACCAGGAACAGCGACCTACGAGCAGTACTTC; CDR3 protein: CASSPGTATYEQYF
D gene: -; J gene: TRBJ1-5; clone size: few; V gene: TRBV6-1; CDR3 DNA: TGTGCCAGCAGTGAACGAACAGGCTATAGCAATCAGCCCCAGCATTTT; CDR3 protein: CASSERTGYSNQPQHF
D gene: TRBD2; J gene: TRBJ2-5; clone size: -; V gene: TRBV7-2; CDR3 DNA: TGTGCCAGCAGCTTAGGGAAGGGACTAGTGGTTTGGGAGACCCAGTACTTC; CDR3 protein: CASSLGKGLVVWETQYF
D gene: -; J gene: TRBJ1-4; clone size: -; V gene: TRBV5-1; CDR3 DNA: TGCGCCAGCAGCTTCGGCGGGAGCGGTGATGAAAAACTGTTTTTT; CDR3 protein: CASSFGGSGDEKLFF
D gene: TRBD2; J gene: TRBJ2-1; clone size: -; V gene: TRBV7-2; CDR3 DNA: TGTGCCAGCAGCTTAAGCCCCCTAGCGGGGGGTCATGAGCAGTTCTTC; CDR3 protein: CASSLSPLAGGHEQFF
D gene: -; J gene: TRBJ2-1; clone size: once; V gene: TRBV28; CDR3 DNA: TGTGCCAGCAGGTTACCTGGTGTTGAGCAGTTCTTC; CDR3 protein: CASRLPGVEQFF
D gene: -; J gene: TRBJ1-1; clone size: -; V gene: TRBV6-6; CDR3 DNA: TGTGCCAGCAGTTACTCAAAGGGAGGTGAAGCTTTCTTT; CDR3 protein: CASSYSKGGEAFF
D gene: TRBD2; J gene: TRBJ2-1; clone size: -; V gene: TRBV28; CDR3 DNA: TGTGCCAGCACCATTGACCTAGCGGGAAGATCCTACAATGAGCAGTTCTTC; CDR3 protein: CASTIDLAGRSYNEQFF
D gene: -; J gene: TRBJ1-2; clone size: -; V gene: TRBV5-4; CDR3 DNA: TGTGCCAGCAAGACCGTGGAGGTCTATGGCTACACCTTC; CDR3 protein: CASKTVEVYGYTF
D gene: TRBD1; J gene: TRBJ1-6; clone size: -; V gene: TRBV28; CDR3 DNA: TGTGCCAGCCTAAGCGTCCAGGGACAGGCCTATTCACCCCTCCACTTT; CDR3 protein: CASLSVQGQAYSPLHF
D gene: TRBD1; J gene: TRBJ2-7; clone size: -; V gene: TRBV5-1; CDR3 DNA: TGCGCCAGCAGCTTGCCCGGGACAGGGGGGTACGAGCAGTACTTC; CDR3 protein: CASSLPGTGGYEQYF
D gene: TRBD1; J gene: TRBJ1-5; clone size: -; V gene: TRBV29-1; CDR3 DNA: TGCAGCGTTCAGACAGGGGGGAAGGATCAGCCCCAGCATTTT; CDR3 protein: CSVQTGGKDQPQHF
D gene: TRBD1; J gene: TRBJ2-3; clone size: -; V gene: TRBV4-1; CDR3 DNA: TGCGCCAGCAGCCACGGACAGGGGAGCACAGATACGCAGTATTTT; CDR3 protein: CASSHGQGSTDTQYF
D gene: -; J gene: TRBJ2-3; clone size: -; V gene: TRBV5-4; CDR3 DNA: TGTGCCAGCAGCGTACCCGGGAGCAGGGGCACAGATACGCAGTATTTT; CDR3 protein: CASSVPGSRGTDTQYF
D gene: -; J gene: TRBJ2-5; clone size: once; V gene: TRBV11-2; CDR3 DNA: TGTGCCAGCAGCTCCCTTAGAGCGATTGGGGCCCAGTACTTC; CDR3 protein: CASSSLRAIGAQYF
D gene: -; J gene: TRBJ1-5; clone size: -; V gene: TRBV28; CDR3 DNA: TGTGCCAGCAGTTGGGATAGCAATCAGCCCCAGCATTTT; CDR3 protein: CASSWDSNQPQHF
D gene: TRBD1; J gene: TRBJ2-4; clone size: -; V gene: TRBV7-3; CDR3 DNA: TGTGCCAGCAGCTTGACAGGGCTAGGAAACATTCAGTACTTC; CDR3 protein: CASSLTGLGNIQYF
D gene: -; J gene: TRBJ2-4; clone size: -; V gene: TRBV2; CDR3 DNA: TGTGCCAGCAGTGGAGTAGCCAAAAACATTCAGTACTTC; CDR3 protein: CASSGVAKNIQYF
D gene: TRBD2; J gene: TRBJ2-1; clone size: -; V gene: TRBV19; CDR3 DNA: TGTGCCAGTAGTCGGGACTACCTGTTTTACAATGAGCAGTTCTTC; CDR3 protein: CASSRDYLFYNEQFF
D gene: -; J gene: TRBJ2-7; clone size: -; V gene: TRBV7-2; CDR3 DNA: TGTGCCAGCAGCTTAGAACTGCTAGCTACCTACGAGCAGTACTTC; CDR3 protein: CASSLELLATYEQYF
D gene: -; J gene: TRBJ1-3; clone size: -; V gene: TRBV18; CDR3 DNA: TGTGCCAGCTCAGCGGATTTCGGAAACACCATATATTTT; CDR3 protein: CASSADFGNTIYF
D gene: -; J gene: TRBJ1-2; clone size: -; V gene: TRBV18; CDR3 DNA: TGTGCCAGCTCACCCCCACGGCGCCAGTCCGTCTATGGCTACACCTTC; CDR3 protein: CASSPPRRQSVYGYTF
D gene: TRBD2; J gene: TRBJ2-2; clone size: once; V gene: TRBV5-1; CDR3 DNA: TGCGCCAGCAGCTTAGTTCTGTCTTCCGGGAGGTACACCGGGGAGCTGTTTTTT; CDR3 protein: CASSLVLSSGRYTGELFF
D gene: -; J gene: TRBJ1-1; clone size: -; V gene: TRBV11-1; CDR3 DNA: TGTGCCAGCAGCTTAGTACCTCGAAGTACTGAAGCTTTCTTT; CDR3 protein: CASSLVPRSTEAFF
D gene: TRBD1; J gene: TRBJ2-7; clone size: -; V gene: TRBV7-9; CDR3 DNA: TGTGCCAGCAGCCCCCCGGGACAGGCCTACGAGCAGTACTTC; CDR3 protein: CASSPPGQAYEQYF
D gene: -; J gene: TRBJ1-1; clone size: -; V gene: TRBV5-1; CDR3 DNA: TGCGCCAGCAGCTTGGCCGGGGGGCGCGCGAACACTGAAGCTTTCTTT; CDR3 protein: CASSLAGGRANTEAFF
D gene: TRBD1; J gene: TRBJ1-1; clone size: -; V gene: TRBV6-5; CDR3 DNA: TGTGCCAGCACCCCGCGACAGGGAAACACTGAAGCTTTCTTT; CDR3 protein: CASTPRQGNTEAFF
D gene: -; J gene: TRBJ2-3; clone size: -; V gene: TRBV5-8; CDR3 DNA: TGTGCCAGCAGCCGCCGGGACCGAAGAGGAGATACGCAGTATTTT; CDR3 protein: CASSRRDRRGDTQYF
D gene: -; J gene: TRBJ2-1; clone size: -; V gene: TRBV5-1; CDR3 DNA: TGCGCCAGCAGCTTTCAGTGGCGGGCCTACAATGAGCAGTTCTTC; CDR3 protein: CASSFQWRAYNEQFF
D gene: TRBD1; J gene: TRBJ2-2; clone size: once; V gene: TRBV9; CDR3 DNA: TGTGCCAGCAACAGGGGACGGACGGGGTCGAACACCGGGGAGCTGTTTTTT; CDR3 protein: CASNRGRTGSNTGELFF
D gene: -; J gene: TRBJ2-5; clone size: -; V gene: TRBV4-3; CDR3 DNA: TGCGCCAGCAGCCAAGATGTCAGGACAGAGACCCAGTACTTC; CDR3 protein: CASSQDVRTETQYF
D gene: TRBD1; J gene: TRBJ2-3; clone size: -; V gene: TRBV5-1; CDR3 DNA: TGCGCCAGCATCGAACAGGGGGCAAAAGATACGCAGTATTTT; CDR3 protein: CASIEQGAKDTQYF
D gene: TRBD1; J gene: TRBJ2-3; clone size: -; V gene: TRBV5-1; CDR3 DNA: TGCGCCAGCAGCCCCTCACAGGGGATAAGCACAGATACGCAGTATTTT; CDR3 protein: CASSPSQGISTDTQYF